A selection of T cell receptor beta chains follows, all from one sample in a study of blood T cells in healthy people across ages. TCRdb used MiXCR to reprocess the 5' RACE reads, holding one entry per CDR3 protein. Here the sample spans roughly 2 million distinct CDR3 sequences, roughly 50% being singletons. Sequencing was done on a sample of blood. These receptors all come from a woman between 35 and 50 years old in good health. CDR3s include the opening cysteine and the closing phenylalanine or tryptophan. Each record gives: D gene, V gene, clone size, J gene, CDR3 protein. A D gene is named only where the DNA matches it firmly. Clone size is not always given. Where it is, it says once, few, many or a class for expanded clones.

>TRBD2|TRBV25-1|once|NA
CASSEGAYGGVGKETQYF
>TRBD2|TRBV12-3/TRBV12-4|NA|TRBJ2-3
CAIRTEGTRRNTQYF
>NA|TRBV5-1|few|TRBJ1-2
CASSLGNQEGGPYGYTF
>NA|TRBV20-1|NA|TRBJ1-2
CSHKGPFRGYTF
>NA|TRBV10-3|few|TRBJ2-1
CAIRRQQPSYNEQFF
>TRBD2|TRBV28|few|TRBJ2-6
CASSSPGLAGGKTGANVLTF
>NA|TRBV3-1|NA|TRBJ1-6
CASSQAGPISPLHF
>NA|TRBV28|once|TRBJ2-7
CASSFSTPSSYEQYF
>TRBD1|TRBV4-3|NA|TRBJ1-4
CASSLTQGAGNEKLFF
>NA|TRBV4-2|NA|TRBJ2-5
CASSQGTTRQETQYF
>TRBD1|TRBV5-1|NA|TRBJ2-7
CASSEPGTGIYEQYF
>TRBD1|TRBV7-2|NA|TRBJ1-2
CASSLPDRDYGYTF
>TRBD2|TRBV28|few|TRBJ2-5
CASSFTSGGGQETQYF
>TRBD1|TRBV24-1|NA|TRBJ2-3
CATSDWDRTDTQYF
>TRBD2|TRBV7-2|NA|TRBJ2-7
CASSLNGGNEQYF
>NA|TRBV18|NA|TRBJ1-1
CASSRLDEGNTEAFF
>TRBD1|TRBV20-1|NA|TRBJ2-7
CSATDREYMYEQYF
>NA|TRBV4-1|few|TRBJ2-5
CASSGAENQETQYF
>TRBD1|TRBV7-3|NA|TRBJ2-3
CASSARDRGGLSTDTQYF
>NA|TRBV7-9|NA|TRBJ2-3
CASSLAMASSTDTQYF
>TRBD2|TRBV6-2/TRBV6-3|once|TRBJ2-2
CASSPLAGATPRTGELFF
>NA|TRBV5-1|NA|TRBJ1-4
CASRSGATNEKLFF
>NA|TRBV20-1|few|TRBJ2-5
CSARDVRALETQYF
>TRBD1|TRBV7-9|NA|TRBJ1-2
CASSLGSGGTGRGYTF
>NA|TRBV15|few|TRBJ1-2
CATSSRDGQNYGYTF
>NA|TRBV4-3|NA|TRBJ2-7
CASSQREGGHSYNEQYF
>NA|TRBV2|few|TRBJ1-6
CARDQGSSYNSPLHF
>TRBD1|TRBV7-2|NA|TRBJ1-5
CASSRRQGNNQPQHF
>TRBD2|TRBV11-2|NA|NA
CASRGLAGETQFF
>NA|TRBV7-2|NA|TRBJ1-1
CASKPGQTNTEAFF
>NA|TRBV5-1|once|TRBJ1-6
CASSLGRARQESPLHF
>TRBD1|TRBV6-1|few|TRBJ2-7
CASSEHPGGSYEQYF
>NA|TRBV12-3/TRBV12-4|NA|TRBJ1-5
CASSQQQTNQPQHF
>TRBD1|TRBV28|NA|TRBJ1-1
CASSLTSGQGRGTEAFF
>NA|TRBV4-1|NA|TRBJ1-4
CASSQVLGTKDNEKLFF
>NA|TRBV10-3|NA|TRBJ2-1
CAISGGRDNEQFF
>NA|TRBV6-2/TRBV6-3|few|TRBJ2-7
CASSYGGARYEQYF
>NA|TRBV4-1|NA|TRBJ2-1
CASSQEPPQSERHNEQFF
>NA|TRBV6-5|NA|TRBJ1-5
CASSYSQGMAYSNQPQHF
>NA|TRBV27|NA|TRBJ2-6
CASSPTTPGANVLTF
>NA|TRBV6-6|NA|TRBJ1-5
CATGGRSNQPQHF
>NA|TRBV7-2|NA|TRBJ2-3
CASSSNPGPDTQYF
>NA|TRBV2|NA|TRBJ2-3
CANRGTSSDTQYF
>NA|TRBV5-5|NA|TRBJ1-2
CASSLLGSGDYGYTF
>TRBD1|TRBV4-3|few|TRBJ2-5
CASSQSTGGGQETQYF
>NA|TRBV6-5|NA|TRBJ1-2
CASKAANYGYTF
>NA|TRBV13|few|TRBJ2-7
CASSFGKGAYEQYF